This TCR beta chain came from a study of tumor-infiltrating lymphocytes in primary liver carcinoma (dated by TCRdb to the late 2010s). In terms of the full investigation: Hepatocellular carcinoma (four) or combined HCC and intrahepatic cholangiocarcinoma (one) was present in the five patients, who were three men and two women aged 30 to 69 years. The five patients had tumors of stage T1-T3 N0M0, with maximum diameters ranging from 4.2 to 10 cm. Each sample produced about 3.5 to 8 million productive TCRbeta reads, and read depth showed no significant difference between tissue types. Across five regions of each liver tumor, along with adjacent normal tissue and blood, the study brought together TCRbeta repertoire sequencing, expression microarrays and whole-exome sequencing. A total of 35 specimens from 5 patients underwent TCRbeta repertoire sequencing, comprising about 25 tumor regions, 5 adjacent noncancerous liver tissues and 5 peripheral blood samples. The 20 to 25 tumor region samples were profiled with Agilent mRNA microarrays so that TCRbeta repertoire diversity could be related to the local molecular phenotype. Repertoires from technical replicates were highly reproducible, with mean shared-clone rates about 0.88 and correlation coefficients above 0.95.

Starting from roughly 540 ng total RNA, TCRbeta-specific cDNA was produced by reverse transcription with a constant-region primer and ProtoScript II reverse transcriptase. The TCRbeta libraries were prepared through three rounds of nested multiplex PCR following a slightly modified ARM-PCR procedure. The first two PCR rounds used multiplex TRBV1-TRBV30 forward primers with a Cbeta reverse primer, each for roughly 11 cycles. A final 25-cycle PCR with Deep VentR polymerase added sample barcodes and Illumina adapters. Before sequencing, amplicons between 200 and 500 bp were purified from gel using a QIAquick gel extraction kit. An Illumina HiSeq 2500 was used to sequence the TCRbeta amplicons with 250-bp paired-end reads. Processing in the source paper ran as follows. Reads were quality-trimmed with Trimmomatic v0.33, and paired reads were merged with FLASH v1.2.11 to recover full CDR3 sequences. V, D and J germline segments were assigned to the rearranged TCRbeta sequences using MiGEC v1.2.1b. Clonotype statistics and Shannon-Wiener diversity indices were calculated with VDJtools v1.0.0. To reduce sampling bias, subsequent analyses other than the diversity analysis used only the 250 most abundant clonotypes in each sample. Using fastp trimming at Q25 and MiXCR clonotype assembly, TCRdb reanalyzed the public sequencing data and kept in-frame beta chains. All rows with the same CDR3 protein become a single entry with the most common DNA and genes. The V and J calls were not made by the authors but by TCRdb's processing. The sample table shows roughly 120,000 distinct CDR3 sequences, and 55% to 75% are seen once. The top ten constitute 9.3% of the sample.

Broad study findings and their caveats: The study included only four or five patients, and the authors note findings should be validated in a larger study. Repertoire overlap was found to be higher between tumor regions (mean approximately 35%) than between tumor-adjacent (around 17%) or tumor-blood (14%) pairs, consistent with antigen-driven expansion. Only about 7-25% of top clones were present in all five regions of a tumor, suggesting spatial heterogeneity of tumor-infiltrating T cells. Compared with blood, tumors had a significantly larger share of the repertoire taken up by the top 250 clones (p = 0.039). Only the TCR beta chain was sequenced, which likely underestimates true repertoire diversity because unpaired alpha chains were not captured. Because the samples were bulk and unsorted, CD4+ and CD8+ T cell repertoires could not be compared.

Without any cell sorting, total RNA and DNA were co-extracted from around 18-30 mg of bulk tissue using the AllPrep DNA/RNA mini kit. Roughly five patients with histopathologically diagnosed primary liver carcinoma underwent surgical resection in China between late 2015 and March 2016. Patients had chronic HBV infection and were treatment-naive at sampling. Each tumor was sampled at five spatially separated regions: the superior, inferior, left-lateral and right-lateral poles and the tumor centre. According to histology, viable tumor cells made up more than 75% of every tumor sample. Pieces of fresh tumor and adjacent tissue were cut in half, with one half kept in RNAlater at -80 degrees C and the other half sent for histology. According to the germline V gene (reference sequence), CDR1 reads MNHNY and CDR2 reads SVGAGI. The CDR3 goes from the cysteine to the phenylalanine over 14 residues. The kept DNA is CDR3 alone, 42 bases in frame from the first base.

This clonotype was detected only once. The antigen this receptor binds is unknown. Since a much larger clone is just one base distant, this may be a read error. This receptor was obtained from an older woman with primary liver carcinoma and hepatitis B virus infection. Sample: liver tumor tissue from sampling region 1. What the cell subset or site label conveys for this sample: tumor region T1, superior pole. The chain joins TRBV6-6 to TRBJ2-2; TRBD2 could be the D gene, as 5 bases match. The DNA sequence follows: TGTGCCAGCAGTTACAGGCAGAACACCGGGGAGCTGTTATTT. Its translation reads: CASSYRQNTGELLF.